Presented here are 8 T cell receptor beta chains from one specimen sequenced in a study of regulatory T cells in long-lasting Graves disease. The time point was: newly diagnosed GD, antithyroid drugs for less than 3 months. RNA extracted from PBMCs served as the sequencing template. According to the study, TCR beta libraries were built with iRepertoire HTBI primers and CDR3-region Arm-PCR. Via MiXCR, TCRdb re-called the multiplex PCR reads, giving one row per CDR3 protein. There are 410,000 or so distinct CDR3 sequences in the sample; about 15% occur only once, and roughly a sixth lies in the top ten. These data were also reused for a study on T cells in Graves' hyperthyroidism and ophthalmopathy.

The input for sequencing was peripheral blood mononuclear cells (PBMCs), taken at new diagnosis, from a patient treated with antithyroid drugs. The origin of the receptors is a woman in her 30s with Graves disease.

The chain joins TRBV20-1 to TRBJ2-6; no clear D gene. The CDR3 totals 14 residues. Trimming removed 6 bases from V and 0 bases from J, with 9 bases in between. The V gene's germline CDR1 is DFQATT and CDR2 SNEGSKA (reference sequence). The CDR3 bases are TGCAGTGCCCCGGATTTCTCTGGGGCCAACGTCCTGACTTTC. Translating gives CSAPDFSGANVLTF.

This clonotype was observed many times. V usage is TRBV15 and J usage is TRBJ2-1; 10 positions agree with TRBD2. Germline CDR1 and CDR2: LNHNV and YYDKDF (reference sequence). J was trimmed by 4 bases and V by 4 bases; bases with no gene match: 7. The CDR3 loop spans 16 amino acids. The DNA for the CDR3 is TGTGCCACCAGCATCGTCCCGGGACTAGCGTACAATGAGCAGTTCTTC. Translation: CATSIVPGLAYNEQFF.

This clonotype was observed many times. This chain connects TRBV3-1 to TRBJ2-5; 8 positions agree with TRBD2. Germline V lookup: CDR1 LGHDT, CDR2 YNNKEL (reference sequence). V trimming: 4 bases; J trimming: 5 bases; junction bases outside the gene matches: 15. This CDR3 spans 17 amino acids. The CDR3 region is CASSPPTGRALSETQYF. Written as DNA, the CDR3 is TGTGCCAGCAGCCCCCCCACCGGGAGGGCCCTTTCCGAGACCCAGTACTTC.

In its sample, this clonotype was seen many times. V is TRBV6-1 and J is TRBJ1-1, with TRBD1 matching 7 bases. The CDR3 runs 13 residues. Looked up from germline, CDR1 is MNHNS and CDR2 is SASEGT. J lost 7 bases, V lost 5 bases, and 7 bases had no gene match. This CDR3 reads CASSRQGSGEAFF. CDR3 coding DNA: TGTGCCAGCAGTCGACAGGGAAGTGGTGAAGCTTTCTTT.

The rearrangement uses TRBV12-3 or TRBV12-4 and TRBJ2-7; the D is unclear. The CDR3 runs to 12 residues. V was pared by 10 bases and J by 3 bases, with 13 bases between. For the CDR3, the DNA is TGTGCCACCCAGACAAGTGGCTACGAGCAGTACTTC. Its translation: CATQTSGYEQYF.

A few counts support this clonotype. V and J are TRBV4-1 and TRBJ2-1, with TRBD1 as a possible D gene (6 bases). Trimming removed 3 bases from V and 12 bases from J, with 24 bases in between. The CDR3 runs to 16 residues. Germline V gene data show CDR1 as MGHRA and CDR2 as YSYEKL. For the CDR3, the DNA is TGCGCCAGCAGCCAGGAGAGGGGGTTGGCGGACCGGGGGCAGTTCTTC. Translation: CASSQERGLADRGQFF.

This clonotype occurred a few times. This chain uses TRBV10-3 with TRBJ1-1; 12 nucleotides match TRBD1. The germline V gene encodes CDR1 ENHRY and CDR2 SYGVKD. The CDR3 loop spans 18 amino acids. V was pared by 1 base and J by 1 base, with 7 bases of the junction left unmatched. This CDR3 reads CAISEFGDRGRGNTEAFF. CDR3 DNA sequence: TGTGCCATCAGTGAGTTCGGGGACAGGGGGCGCGGGAACACTGAAGCTTTCTTT.

This clonotype was counted only a few times. The chain links TRBV6-1 to TRBJ2-1; the D is unclear. From germline, CDR1 is MNHNS and CDR2 SASEGT. The CDR3 is 14 residues long. V gave up 6 bases and J gave up 8 bases, with 17 bases separating them. The DNA for the CDR3 is TGTGCCAGCAGCGACGACCTAGATTCCGATGAGCAGTTCTTC. It yields the protein CASSDDLDSDEQFF.